The T cell receptor (beta chain) under discussion was sequenced for a study of T cell repertoires in cytomegalovirus infection. Across the whole study: From public TCR beta signatures came an indication of both CMV infection and matching HLA type. Findings of the study overall: Identification of carriers of CMV plus the relevant HLA was achieved through cumulative public TCR beta family frequency. CMV-specific HLA-C-restricted TCR beta clonotypes dominated the ex vivo response.

TCRdb itself ran the reads through MiXCR, one entry per CDR3 protein. The data show about 260,000 distinct CDR3 sequences, roughly 15% seen once. As regards this clonotype: What it binds is not known.

The receptor comes from a human donor in good health (CMV status not recorded). Some clones in this sample may be carry-over from other donors' samples. The sample taken for sequencing was PBMCs.

CDR3 sequence reads: CASSIGQGNQPQHF. The CDR3, as DNA: TGTGCCAGTAGTATCGGCCAGGGCAATCAGCCCCAGCATTTT. V and J are TRBV19 and TRBJ1-5; D ambiguous. CDR3 length: 14 residues. V lost 3 bases to trimming and J lost 2 bases, with 8 bases between them. The germline V gene encodes CDR1 LNHDA and CDR2 SQIVND (reference sequence).